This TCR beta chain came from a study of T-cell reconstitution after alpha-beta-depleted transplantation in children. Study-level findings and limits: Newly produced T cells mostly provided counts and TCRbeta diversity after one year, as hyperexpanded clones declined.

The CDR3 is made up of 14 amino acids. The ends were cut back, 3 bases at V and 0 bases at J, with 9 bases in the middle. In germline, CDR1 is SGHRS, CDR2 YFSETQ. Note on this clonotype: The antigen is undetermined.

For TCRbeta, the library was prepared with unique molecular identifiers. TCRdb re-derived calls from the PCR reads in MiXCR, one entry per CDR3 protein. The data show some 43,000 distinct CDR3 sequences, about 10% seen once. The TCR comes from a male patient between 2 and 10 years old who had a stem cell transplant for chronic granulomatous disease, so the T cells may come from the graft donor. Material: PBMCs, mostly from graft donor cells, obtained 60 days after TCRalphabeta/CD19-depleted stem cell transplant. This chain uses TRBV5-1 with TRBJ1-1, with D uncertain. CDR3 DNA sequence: TGCGCCAGCAGCTCTTTCCCCATGAACACTGAAGCTTTCTTT. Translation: CASSSFPMNTEAFF.